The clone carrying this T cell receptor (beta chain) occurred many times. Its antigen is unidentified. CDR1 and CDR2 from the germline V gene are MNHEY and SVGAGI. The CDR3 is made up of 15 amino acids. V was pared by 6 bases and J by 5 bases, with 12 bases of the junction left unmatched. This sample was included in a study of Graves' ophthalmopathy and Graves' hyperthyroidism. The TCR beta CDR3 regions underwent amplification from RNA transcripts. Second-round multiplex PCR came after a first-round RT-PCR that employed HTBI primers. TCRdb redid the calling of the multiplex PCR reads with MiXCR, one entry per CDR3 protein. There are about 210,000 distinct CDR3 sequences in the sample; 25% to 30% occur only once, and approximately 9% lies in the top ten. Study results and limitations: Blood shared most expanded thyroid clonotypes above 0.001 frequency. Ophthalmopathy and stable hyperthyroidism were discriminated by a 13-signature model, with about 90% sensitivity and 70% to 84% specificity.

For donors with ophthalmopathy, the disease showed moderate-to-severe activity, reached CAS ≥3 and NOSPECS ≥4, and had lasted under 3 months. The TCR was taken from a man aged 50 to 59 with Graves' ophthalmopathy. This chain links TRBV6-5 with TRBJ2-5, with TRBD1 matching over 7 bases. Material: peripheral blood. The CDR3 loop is CASRATGVRAETQYF. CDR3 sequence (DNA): TGTGCCAGCAGGGCCACAGGGGTGCGGGCTGAGACCCAGTACTTC.